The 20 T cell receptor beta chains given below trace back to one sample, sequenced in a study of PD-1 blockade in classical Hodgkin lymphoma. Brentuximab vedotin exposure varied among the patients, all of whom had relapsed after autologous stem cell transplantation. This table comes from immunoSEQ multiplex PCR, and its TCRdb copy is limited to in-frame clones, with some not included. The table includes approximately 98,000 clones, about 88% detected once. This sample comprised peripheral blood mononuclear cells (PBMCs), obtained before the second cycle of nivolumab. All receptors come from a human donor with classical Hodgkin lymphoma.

CDR3 residues: CASSFLSGSSYNEQFF. The CDR3 DNA follows: TGTGCCAGCAGCTTTTTAAGCGGGAGCTCCTACAATGAGCAGTTCTTC. This chain links TRBV7-9 with TRBJ2-1; 8 bases line up with TRBD2. V was clipped by 3 bases and J by 0 bases; unmatched bases: 4. The CDR3 is 16 residues long. Looked up from germline, CDR1 is SEHNR and CDR2 is FQNEAQ (reference sequence).

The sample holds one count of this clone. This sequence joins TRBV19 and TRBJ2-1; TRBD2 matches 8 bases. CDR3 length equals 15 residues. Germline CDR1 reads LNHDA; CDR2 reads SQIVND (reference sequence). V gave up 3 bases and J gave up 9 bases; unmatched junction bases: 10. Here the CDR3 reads CASSIGTRGEGEQFF. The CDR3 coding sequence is TGTGCCAGTAGTATCGGGACTAGGGGGGAGGGTGAGCAGTTCTTC.

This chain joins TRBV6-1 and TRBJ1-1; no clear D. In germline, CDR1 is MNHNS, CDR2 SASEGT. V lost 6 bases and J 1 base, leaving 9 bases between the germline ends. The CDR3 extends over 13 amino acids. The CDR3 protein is CASSIIENTEAFF. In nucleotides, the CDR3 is TGTGCCAGCAGCATAATAGAGAACACTGAAGCTTTCTTT.

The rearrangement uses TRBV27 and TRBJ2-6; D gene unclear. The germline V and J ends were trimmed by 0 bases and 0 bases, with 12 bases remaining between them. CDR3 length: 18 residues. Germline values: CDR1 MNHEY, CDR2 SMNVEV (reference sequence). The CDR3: CASSLSVYAISGANVLTF. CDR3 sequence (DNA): TGTGCCAGCAGTTTATCCGTTTACGCGATCTCTGGGGCCAACGTCCTGACTTTC.

For the CDR3, the DNA is TGTGCCAGCAGCTTAACAGGGGGCCGAGGGGGAACTGAAGCTTTCTTT. It yields the protein CASSLTGGRGGTEAFF. The chain has TRBV7-9 and TRBJ1-1, with TRBD1 matching 9 bases. J lost 5 bases, V lost 2 bases, and 9 bases had no gene match. Germline CDR1 SEHNR, CDR2 FQNEAQ (reference sequence). The CDR3 totals 16 residues.

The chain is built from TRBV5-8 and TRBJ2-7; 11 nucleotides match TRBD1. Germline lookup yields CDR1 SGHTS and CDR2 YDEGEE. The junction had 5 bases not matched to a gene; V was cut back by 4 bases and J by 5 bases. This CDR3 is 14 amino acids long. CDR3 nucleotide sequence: TGTGCCAGCAGCAAGGACAGGGGGCGGAACGAGCAGTACTTC. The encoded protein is CASSKDRGRNEQYF.

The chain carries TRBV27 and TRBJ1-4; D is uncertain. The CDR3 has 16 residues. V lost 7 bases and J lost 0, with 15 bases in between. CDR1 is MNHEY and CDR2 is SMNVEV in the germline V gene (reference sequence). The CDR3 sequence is CASNPEYAPTNEKLFF. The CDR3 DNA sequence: TGTGCCAGCAACCCGGAGTATGCCCCAACTAATGAAAAACTGTTTTTT.

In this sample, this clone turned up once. CDR3 in amino acids: CASSGLYGISETQYF. The CDR3 region has the DNA TGTGCCAGCTCAGGACTGTACGGGATCTCAGAGACCCAGTACTTC. The chain employs TRBV30 and TRBJ2-5; a possible D gene is TRBD2 (5 bases). The length of the CDR3 is 15 residues. Germline assignment: CDR1 GTSNPN and CDR2 SVGIG (reference sequence). V lost 8 bases and J lost 4, with 23 bases in between.

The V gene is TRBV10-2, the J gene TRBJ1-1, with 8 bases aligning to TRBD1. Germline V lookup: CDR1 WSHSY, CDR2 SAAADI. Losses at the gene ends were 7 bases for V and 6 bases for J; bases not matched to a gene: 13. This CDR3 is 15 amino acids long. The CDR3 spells CASTGQGAIKAEAFF. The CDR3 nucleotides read TGCGCCAGCACCGGGCAGGGGGCGATAAAGGCTGAAGCTTTCTTT.

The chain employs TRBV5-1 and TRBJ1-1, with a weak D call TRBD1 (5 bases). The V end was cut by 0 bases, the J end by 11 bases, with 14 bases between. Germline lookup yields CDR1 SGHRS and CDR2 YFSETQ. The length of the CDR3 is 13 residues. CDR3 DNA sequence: TGCGCCAGCAGCTTGGGTCAGGGCAGGGACGCTTTCTTT. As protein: CASSLGQGRDAFF.

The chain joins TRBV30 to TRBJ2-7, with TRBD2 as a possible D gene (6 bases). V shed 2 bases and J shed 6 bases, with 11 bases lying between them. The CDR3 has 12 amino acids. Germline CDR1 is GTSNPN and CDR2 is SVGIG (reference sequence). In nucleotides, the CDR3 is TGTGCCTGGAGTATGACTAGACTCGAGCAGTACTTC. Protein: CAWSMTRLEQYF.

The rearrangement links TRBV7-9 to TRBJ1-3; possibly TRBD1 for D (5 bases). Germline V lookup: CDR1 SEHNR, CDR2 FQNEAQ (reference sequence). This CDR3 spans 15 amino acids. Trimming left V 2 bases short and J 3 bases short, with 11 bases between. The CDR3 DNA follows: TGTGCCAGCAGCTTACCCACAGGCCATGGAAACACCATATATTTT. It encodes CASSLPTGHGNTIYF.

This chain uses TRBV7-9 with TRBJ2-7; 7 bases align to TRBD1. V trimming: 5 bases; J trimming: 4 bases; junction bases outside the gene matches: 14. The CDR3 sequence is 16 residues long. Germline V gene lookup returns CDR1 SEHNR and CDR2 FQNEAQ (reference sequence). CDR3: CASSHRSETGLYEQYF. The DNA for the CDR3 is TGTGCCAGCAGCCATAGATCAGAGACAGGGTTATACGAGCAGTACTTC.

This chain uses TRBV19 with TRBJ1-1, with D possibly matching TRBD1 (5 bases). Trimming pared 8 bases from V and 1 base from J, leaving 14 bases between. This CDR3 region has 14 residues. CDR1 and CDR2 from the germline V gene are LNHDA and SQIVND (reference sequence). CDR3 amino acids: CASCYGTGNTEAFF. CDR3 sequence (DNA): TGTGCCAGTTGCTACGGGACGGGGAACACTGAAGCTTTCTTT.

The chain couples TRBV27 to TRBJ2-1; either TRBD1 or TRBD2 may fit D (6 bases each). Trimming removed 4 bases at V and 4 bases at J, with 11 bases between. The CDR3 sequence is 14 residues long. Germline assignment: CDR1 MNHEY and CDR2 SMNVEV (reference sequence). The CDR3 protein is CASSWRGAYNEQFF. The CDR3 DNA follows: TGTGCCAGCAGTTGGAGGGGGGCTTACAATGAGCAGTTCTTC.

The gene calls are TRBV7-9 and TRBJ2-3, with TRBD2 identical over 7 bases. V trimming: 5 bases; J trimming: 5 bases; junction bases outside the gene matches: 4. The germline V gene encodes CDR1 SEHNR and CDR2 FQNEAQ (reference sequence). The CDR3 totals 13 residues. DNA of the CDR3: TGTGCCAGCAGCACGGCGGGGGAAGATACGCAGTATTTT. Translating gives CASSTAGEDTQYF.

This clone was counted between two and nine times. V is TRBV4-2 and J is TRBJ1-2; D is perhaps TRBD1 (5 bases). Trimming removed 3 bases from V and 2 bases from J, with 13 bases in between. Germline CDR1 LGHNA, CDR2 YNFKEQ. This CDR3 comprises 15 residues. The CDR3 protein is CASSHMGRENYGYTF. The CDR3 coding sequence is TGTGCCAGCAGCCATATGGGACGGGAAAACTATGGCTACACCTTC.

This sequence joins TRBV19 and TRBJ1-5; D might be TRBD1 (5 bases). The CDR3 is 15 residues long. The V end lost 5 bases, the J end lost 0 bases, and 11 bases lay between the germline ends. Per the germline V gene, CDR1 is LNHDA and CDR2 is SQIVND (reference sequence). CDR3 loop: CASSAWDLSNQPQHF. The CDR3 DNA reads TGTGCCAGTAGTGCTTGGGACCTTAGCAATCAGCCCCAGCATTTT. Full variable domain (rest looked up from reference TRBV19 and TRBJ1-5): DGGITQSPKYLFRKEGQNVTLSCEQNLNHDAMYWYRQDPGQGLRLIYYSQIVNDFQKGDIAEGYSVSREKKESFPLTVTSAQKNPTAFYLCASSAWDLSNQPQHFGDGTRLSIL.

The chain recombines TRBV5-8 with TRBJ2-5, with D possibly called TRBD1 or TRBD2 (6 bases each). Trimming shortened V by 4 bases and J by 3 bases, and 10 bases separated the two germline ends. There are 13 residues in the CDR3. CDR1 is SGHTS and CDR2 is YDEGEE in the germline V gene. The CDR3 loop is CASSPEGEETQYF. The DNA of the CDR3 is TGTGCCAGCAGCCCGGAGGGGGAAGAGACCCAGTACTTC.

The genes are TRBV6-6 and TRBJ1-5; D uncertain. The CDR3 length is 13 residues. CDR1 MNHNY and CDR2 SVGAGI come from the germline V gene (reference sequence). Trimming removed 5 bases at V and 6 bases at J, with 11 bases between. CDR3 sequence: CASSQETRQPQHF. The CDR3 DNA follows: TGTGCCAGCAGTCAAGAGACCCGTCAGCCCCAGCATTTT.